This T cell receptor beta chain was captured in a study of CD8 T cells in ankylosing spondylitis. Overall study results and limits: There was a TCR beta motif, made of fewer than 10 highly homologous variants, that appeared characteristic of ankylosing spondylitis blood. CD8+ cells made up the disease-linked clones, which were relatively rare in peripheral blood. Reportedly, disease-linked clones are significantly enriched in ankylosing spondylitis patients' matched synovial fluid.

TCRdb redid the calling of the 5' RACE reads with MiXCR, one entry per CDR3 protein. This table has about 90,000 distinct CDR3 sequences, more than 8.5% appearing once. This clonotype was counted only a few times. The antigen is not known. This CDR3 has 17 residues. Trimming took off 0 bases at V and 0 bases at J, with 13 bases between the two ends. Germline loops: CDR1 MNHEY, CDR2 SVGAGI. The chain links TRBV6-5 to TRBJ2-3; D not resolved. The sequencing input was blood, either unsorted or a sorted T cell fraction (not recorded which). This receptor was obtained from a male donor with ankylosing spondylitis. For the CDR3, the DNA is TGTGCCAGCAGTTACTCAGGGTCAGGCCACAGCACAGATACGCAGTATTTT. Amino acid sequence: CASSYSGSGHSTDTQYF.